The 20 T cell receptor beta chains below come from one sample, sequenced in a study of T cell clones after liver transplantation. Clones were read by immunoSEQ multiplex PCR, and TCRdb kept only the in-frame ones, dropping some. The table has 68,000 or so clones, around 92% seen once. The sequencing used CD4+ T cells from blood, collected less than 27 months after liver transplant. Receptors originate from a human patient who received a liver transplant. Among the T cells, some may be from the graft donor.

V gene TRBV28 combines with J gene TRBJ1-1; the match to TRBD1 covers 7 bases. Germline V lookup: CDR1 MDHEN, CDR2 SYDVKM. The CDR3 loop spans 14 amino acids. V lost 8 bases and J lost 5; bases outside the gene matches: 11. The CDR3, as DNA: TGTGCCAGCGGATCAGGGGGGGCCATGACTGAAGCTTTCTTT. This gives the protein CASGSGGAMTEAFF. Full variable domain (rest looked up from reference TRBV28 and TRBJ1-1): DVKVTQSSRYLVKRTGEKVFLECVQDMDHENMFWYRQDPGLGLRLIYFSYDVKMKEKGDIPEGYSVSREKKERFSLILESASTNQTSMYLCASGSGGAMTEAFFGQGTRLTVV.

This chain uses TRBV7-2 with TRBJ1-3; no firm D call. Trimming cost V 5 bases and J 11 bases, with 19 bases left between them. This CDR3 contains 14 residues. CDR1 is SGHTA, CDR2 FQGNSA, per germline. The CDR3 DNA reads TGTGCCAGCAGCCCTAGCCCCGGCGCCGGTCCCATATATTTT. Its protein is CASSPSPGAGPIYF.

The V and J genes are TRBV19 and TRBJ2-3; D is perhaps TRBD1 or TRBD2 (5 bases each). CDR1 LNHDA and CDR2 SQIVND come from the germline V gene (reference sequence). The ends were cut back, 4 bases at V and 2 bases at J, with 10 bases in the middle. The CDR3 sequence is 14 residues long. The CDR3 spells CASSTGPSTDTQYF. The DNA for the CDR3 is TGTGCCAGTAGTACGGGACCCTCCACAGATACGCAGTATTTT.

The CDR3 nucleotides read TGTGCCAGCAGCGTAGCTACAGGAGGGTACGAAGAGCAGTACTTC. Translation gives CASSVATGGYEEQYF. This chain joins TRBV9 and TRBJ2-7, with D perhaps TRBD2 (6 bases). V dropped 0 bases and J dropped 7 bases, with 17 bases sitting between them. There are 15 residues in the CDR3. Germline V lookup: CDR1 SGDLS, CDR2 YYNGEE.

CDR3 in DNA: TGTGCCAGCAGTTACCTAGCGGGAGGGAAAAACATTCAGTACTTC. Its translation: CASSYLAGGKNIQYF. The V call is TRBV6-5, the J call TRBJ2-4, with TRBD2 matching 12 bases. The J segment lost 4 bases and the V segment lost 2 bases, leaving 0 bases of the junction unmatched. From germline, CDR1 is MNHEY and CDR2 SVGAGI. CDR3 length equals 15 residues.

This clone was recorded only once. This chain uses TRBV5-1 with TRBJ2-1; D tentatively reads TRBD1 or TRBD2 (5 bases each). Germline CDR1 is SGHRS and CDR2 is YFSETQ. V lost 5 bases to trimming and J lost 3 bases, with 6 bases between them. This CDR3 is 12 amino acids long. Written as DNA, the CDR3 is TGCGCCAGCAGGGGGGACTACAATGAGCAGTTCTTC. This gives the protein CASRGDYNEQFF.

The gene calls are TRBV6-5 and TRBJ2-5; TRBD1 agrees at 9 bases. The J call is doubtful: the DNA matches TRBJ2-7 better. Germline V gene sequence: CDR1 MNHEY, CDR2 SVGAGI. This CDR3 spans 13 amino acids. The CDR3 loop is CASRARDRVEQYF. The CDR3 DNA is TGTGCCAGCAGGGCCAGGGACAGGGTCGAGCAGTACTTC.

This chain uses TRBV5-6 with TRBJ1-1; the D is unclear. Germline CDR1 SGHDT, CDR2 YYEEEE. The CDR3 extends over 14 amino acids. Trimming took 3 bases from V and 0 from J, leaving 9 bases between them. The CDR3 coding sequence is TGTGCCAGCAGCTGGGGTCAGTTGAACACTGAAGCTTTCTTT. Translated, it gives CASSWGQLNTEAFF.

The V and J genes are TRBV2 and TRBJ2-5, with TRBD2 identical over 7 bases. This CDR3 contains 16 residues. J was trimmed by 3 bases and V by 3 bases; bases with no gene match: 10. CDR1 and CDR2 from the germline V gene are SNHLY and FYNNEI. In DNA, the CDR3 is TGTGCCAGCAGTGAGCGTGAGCGGGGCTCAAAAGAGACCCAGTACTTC. It translates to CASSERERGSKETQYF.

This clone was seen once. V is TRBV9 and J is TRBJ2-1, with 8 bases lining up with TRBD2. V lost 0 bases to trimming and J lost 2 bases; unmatched junction nucleotides: 1. The germline CDR1 and CDR2 sequences are SGDLS and YYNGEE. The CDR3 contains 15 residues. The CDR3 here is CASSVVSGAYNEQFF. The CDR3 DNA follows: TGTGCCAGCAGCGTAGTTAGCGGGGCCTACAATGAGCAGTTCTTC.

The chain combines TRBV29-1 with TRBJ2-7, with 10 positions matching TRBD1. Looked up from germline, CDR1 is SQVTM and CDR2 is ANQGSEA. Trimming removed 6 bases from V and 3 bases from J; junction bases left unmatched: 8. The CDR3 consists of 14 residues. CDR3 sequence reads: CSVTRTGGDYEQYF. The CDR3 DNA sequence: TGCAGCGTCACCCGGACAGGGGGGGACTACGAGCAGTACTTC.

On this clone: This sample also contains other DNA sequences that code for the same CDR3. The gene calls are TRBV5-6 and TRBJ2-6, with 16 bases lining up with TRBD2. This CDR3 has 18 amino acids. CDR1 is SGHDT and CDR2 is YYEEEE in the germline V gene. Trimming at V came to 3 bases and at J to 3 bases, leaving 3 bases not matched to a gene. The CDR3 spells CASSSGLAGGRGANVLTF. The CDR3 DNA reads TGTGCCAGCAGCTCGGGACTAGCGGGAGGGCGTGGGGCCAACGTCCTGACTTTC.

The chain joins TRBV15 to TRBJ2-3, with D tentatively TRBD2 (6 bases). The CDR3 spans 15 residues. Germline lookup yields CDR1 LNHNV and CDR2 YYDKDF (reference sequence). Trimming pared 5 bases from V and 8 bases from J, leaving 20 bases between. The chain's CDR3 is CATSGSRTGGGTQYF. CDR3 sequence (DNA): TGTGCCACCAGCGGATCGAGGACTGGGGGAGGTACGCAGTATTTT.

V gene TRBV27 combines with J gene TRBJ2-5; D gene ambiguous. Gene TRBJ2-7 matches the end of the DNA better, so the J call may be wrong. Germline V lookup: CDR1 MNHEY, CDR2 SMNVEV (reference sequence). The CDR3 has 17 amino acids. The CDR3 reads CASSASFGQSRFYEQYF. CDR3 nucleotide sequence: TGTGCCAGCAGCGCCTCCTTTGGGCAGTCAAGGTTCTACGAGCAGTACTTC.

The chain uses TRBV7-9 and TRBJ1-1; TRBD1 is a possible D gene (5 bases). Between the trimmed V and J ends, which lost 2 bases and 4 bases, there was a span of 14 bases. Germline V gene data show CDR1 as SEHNR and CDR2 as FQNEAQ (reference sequence). CDR3 size: 15 residues. The CDR3 protein is CASSLSSRGSTEAFF. CDR3 nucleotides: TGTGCCAGCAGCTTAAGTAGCCGGGGGAGCACTGAAGCTTTCTTT.

This chain connects TRBV5-4 to TRBJ2-2; D is unresolved. The V and J ends lost 1 base and 1 base respectively, with 5 bases between them. The CDR3 loop spans 14 amino acids. Looked up from germline, CDR1 is SGHNT and CDR2 is YYREEE (reference sequence). The CDR3 sequence: CASSLPGNTGELFF. CDR3 nucleotides: TGTGCCAGCAGCTTGCCCGGGAACACCGGGGAGCTGTTTTTT.

The sample holds one count of this clone. V gene TRBV2 combines with J gene TRBJ2-6; D gene ambiguous. This CDR3 comprises 15 residues. V lost 6 bases and J lost 0, with 9 bases in between. CDR1 SNHLY and CDR2 FYNNEI come from the germline V gene. For the CDR3, the DNA is TGTGCCAGCAGGGTCTTAATCTCTGGGGCCAACGTCCTGACTTTC. It specifies CASRVLISGANVLTF.

The rearrangement joins TRBV27 to TRBJ2-1, with 8 positions matching TRBD2. The CDR3 has 17 amino acids. V was clipped by 4 bases and J by 12 bases; unmatched bases: 20. The germline gives CDR1 MNHEY, CDR2 SMNVEV (reference sequence). CDR3 residues: CASSSIAGGFPEVRQFF. The CDR3, as DNA: TGTGCCAGCAGTTCGATTGCGGGAGGCTTCCCGGAAGTGCGGCAGTTCTTC.

The rearrangement links TRBV4-2 to TRBJ2-1, with 11 bases that match TRBD2. Looked up from germline, CDR1 is LGHNA and CDR2 is YNFKEQ. The V segment lost 3 bases and the J segment 12 bases; nucleotides outside the gene matches: 13. This CDR3 contains 16 residues. CDR3 in DNA: TGTGCCAGCAGCCAGGGGACTAGCGGCCCTGGGGGGGGGCAGTTCTTC. Protein product: CASSQGTSGPGGGQFF.

V is TRBV10-3 and J is TRBJ2-1; 8 bases match TRBD2. CDR3 size: 17 residues. V was clipped by 3 bases and J by 0 bases; unmatched bases: 7. Germline CDR1 and CDR2: ENHRY and SYGVKD. Written as DNA, the CDR3 is TGTGCCATCAGTGAATTCGGGAGCGGGAGCTCCTACAATGAGCAGTTCTTC. Residues: CAISEFGSGSSYNEQFF.